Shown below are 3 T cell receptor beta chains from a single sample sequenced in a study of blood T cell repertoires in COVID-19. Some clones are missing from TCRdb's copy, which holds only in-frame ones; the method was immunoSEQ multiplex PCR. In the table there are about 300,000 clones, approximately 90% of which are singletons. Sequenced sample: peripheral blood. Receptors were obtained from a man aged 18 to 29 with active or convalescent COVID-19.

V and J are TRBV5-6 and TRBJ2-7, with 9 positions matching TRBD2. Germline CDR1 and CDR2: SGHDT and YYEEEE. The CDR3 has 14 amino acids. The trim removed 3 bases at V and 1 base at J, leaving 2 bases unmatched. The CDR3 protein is CASSWTSASYEQYF. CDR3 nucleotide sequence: TGTGCCAGCAGCTGGACTAGCGCATCCTACGAGCAGTACTTC.

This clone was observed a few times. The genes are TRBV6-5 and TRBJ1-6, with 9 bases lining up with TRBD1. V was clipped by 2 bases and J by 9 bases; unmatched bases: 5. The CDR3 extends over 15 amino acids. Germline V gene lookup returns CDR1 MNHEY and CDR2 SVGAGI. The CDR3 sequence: CASSYAGDRASPLHF. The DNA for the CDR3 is TGTGCCAGCAGTTACGCAGGGGACAGGGCTTCACCCCTCCACTTT.

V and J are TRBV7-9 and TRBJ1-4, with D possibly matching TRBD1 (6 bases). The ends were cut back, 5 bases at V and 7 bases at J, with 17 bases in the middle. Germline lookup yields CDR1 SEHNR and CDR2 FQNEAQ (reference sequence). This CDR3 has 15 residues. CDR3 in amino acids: CASSGAYRVFEKLFF. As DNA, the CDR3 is TGTGCCAGCAGCGGAGCTTACAGGGTATTTGAAAAACTGTTTTTT.